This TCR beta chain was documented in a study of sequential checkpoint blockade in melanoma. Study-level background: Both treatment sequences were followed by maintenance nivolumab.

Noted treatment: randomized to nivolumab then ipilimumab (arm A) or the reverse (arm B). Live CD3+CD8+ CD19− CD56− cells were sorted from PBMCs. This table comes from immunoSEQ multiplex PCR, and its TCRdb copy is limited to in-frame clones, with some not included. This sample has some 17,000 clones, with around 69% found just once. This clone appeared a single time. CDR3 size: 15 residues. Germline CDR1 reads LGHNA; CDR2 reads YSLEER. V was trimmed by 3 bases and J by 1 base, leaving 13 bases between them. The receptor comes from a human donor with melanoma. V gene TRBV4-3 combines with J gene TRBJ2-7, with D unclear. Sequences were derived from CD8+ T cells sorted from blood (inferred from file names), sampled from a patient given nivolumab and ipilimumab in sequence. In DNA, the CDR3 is TGCGCCAGCAGCCATTCCCATACAGTTTCCTACGAGCAGTACTTC. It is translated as CASSHSHTVSYEQYF.